This T cell receptor (beta chain) was captured by sequencing in a study of T-cell reconstitution after alpha-beta-depleted transplantation in children. This clonotype was seen a handful of times. Molecular barcoding with unique molecular identifiers was used for the TCRbeta library. TCRdb ran MiXCR on the PCR reads and lists one entry per CDR3 protein. The sample contains nearly 550,000 distinct CDR3 sequences, about a sixth of which appear only once. This CDR3 comprises 13 residues. CDR1 and CDR2 (germline): DFQATT, SNEGSKA (reference sequence). Trimming cost V 5 bases and J 5 bases, with 12 bases left between them.

The V and J genes are TRBV20-1 and TRBJ1-4; maybe TRBD1 (5 bases). This specimen was PBMCs from the stem cell graft donor, taken from the stem cell graft. The clonotype comes from a human donor who donated a stem cell graft to a child with acute lymphoblastic leukemia. CDR3 DNA sequence: TGCAGTGCTCCCGGGACGGTGAATGAAAAACTGTTTTTT. It yields the protein CSAPGTVNEKLFF.